Listed here is a single T cell receptor (beta chain). This clone appeared once. Its antigen specificity is not known. No much larger clonotype is one base removed from it; base qualities were not supplied. The data originate from a study of cytomegalovirus exposure and HLA in healthy donors (dated by TCRdb to about 2017). About the full investigation: An earlier analysis of approximately 640 of the donors reported 250 to 300 Gb of sequence data and 120 million or so unique TCR beta sequences from about 179 million T cells. An early release covering roughly 640 HLA-typed donors comprised approximately 300 gigabases of sequencing data and 85 million or so unique TCR sequences. Of the approximately 400 genotyped donors, less than 90% were placed in the genetic ancestry cluster associated with self-reported Caucasian donors. The study aimed to test whether cataloging public T cell receptors could reveal signatures of past pathogen exposure. Using immunosequencing, the study profiled T cell repertoires from 500 to 800 subjects and related those repertoires to cytomegalovirus serostatus. Besides the first cohort of 666 subjects, a separate validation cohort made up of over 100 different subjects was used. To predict cytomegalovirus infection status, the study brought together high-throughput TCR immunosequencing, statistical association of individual TCRs with disease status, and machine learning. A later analysis re-examined previously published TCR beta repertoires from around 670 donors and added high-resolution HLA genotyping to investigate patterns of TCR occurrence. In the later analysis, no new phenotypic data were used to find candidate immune exposures; instead, reliance was placed on TCR beta sequences and their occurrence across donors. To decide whether each TCR beta V gene segment behaved as functional or pseudogenic, an earlier analysis of approximately 590 of the donors relied on high-throughput TCR beta sequencing. Donor age, sex, ethnicity and CMV serostatus were compiled together with the repertoire data. In a later genetic analysis, genome-wide SNP genotypes for about 65% of the roughly 670 donors were used, and that subset was treated as a discovery cohort. All discovery cohort repertoires had been generated using a single sequencing platform. HLA typing included class I and class II loci at four-digit resolution. Typing coverage differed by locus: A, B, C, DRB1 and DQB1 were typed in about 620-630 donors, DQA1 in about 500, DPA1 in over 600, and DPB1 in around 440. Roughly five DR-DQ haplotypes were treated as single units for association and clustering because of strong linkage in the cohort. Among 398 genotyped donors of the cohort, an average of roughly 230,000 unique TCR beta nucleotide sequences was sequenced per donor, of which approximately 18% were non-productive. On the study overall, not on this receptor specifically: It was suggested by the authors that the approach could potentially be generalized to other disease states and immunological phenotypes. Most TCR sequences were observed very rarely across donors, whereas some public TCRs were present in many individuals. The sequencing pipeline was judged likely to have produced a cluster of highly shared sequence variants as a technical artifact. An association between a missense DCLRE1C variant and V-gene and J-gene trimming of TCR beta chains was found in a later genetic analysis and replicated in an independent cohort. Some IMGT-functional V segments, including TRBV6-2 and TRBV6-3, could not be told apart with the 87-base-pair reads, so those segments were excluded. CMV serostatus was the only immune exposure information available for the cohort. Correlated functional status among segregating V segments might reflect linkage disequilibrium, but an unknown experimental factor could not be ruled out. In a later analysis, some 17,000 TCR beta sequences were associated with specific HLA alleles at a false discovery rate of 0.05. HLA typing was unavailable for some donors at each locus, so association tests used only the typed subset. Most CMV-associated TCR beta chains appeared to be HLA-restricted in a later analysis, and the HLA associations seemed to be driven largely by CMV exposure. Only TCR beta chains were sequenced in this cohort, and the absence of alpha or paired-chain data limited detectable features. A further reported finding was that TCR beta sequences accurately predicted the HLA-A and HLA-B alleles for most subjects in the first cohort. In vitro tests confirmed that three of the cytomegalovirus-associated TCR beta chains recognize cytomegalovirus antigens. In an earlier analysis of a few hundred of the donors, most TCR beta V segments were observed in productive rearrangements about 87% or about 30% of the time, broadly matching IMGT annotations. Because counts were too low, roughly 17 rarely observed V segments, including chromosome 9 orphons, were left out of the earlier analysis of several hundred of the donors. In a later analysis, several top co-occurrence clusters were reported to appear linked to parvovirus B19, influenza, CMV and Epstein-Barr virus. Sequencing depth was assumed to be roughly uniform across donors in the presence/absence analyses, though that assumption may not hold. A later analysis found that HLA-associated TCR beta chains were more clonally expanded and had lower generation probabilities than equally common non-associated chains. When HLA alleles, especially DR and DQ, strongly co-occurred, TCR associations were difficult to assign to individual alleles. The study listed around 160 TCR beta chains as associated with cytomegalovirus. In a later genetic analysis, fewer N-insertions in productive TCRs were reported among donors in an Asian-associated ancestry cluster than the 666-donor mean. In a later analysis, the rate of TCR association differed among HLA loci, with DRB1 alleles having the most associated TCRs and HLA-C alleles having the fewest. In both the original and validation cohorts, the classifier was reported to diagnose cytomegalovirus status with high specificity and sensitivity.

The CDR3 goes from the cysteine to the phenylalanine over 14 residues. The read is trimmed to its CDR3 DNA, 42 bases read in frame from base 1. Trimming leaves V shorter by 5 bases and J shorter by 11 bases, with the junction holding 11 bases beyond the gene matches. Sequences MDHEN (CDR1) and SYDVKM (CDR2) are obtained from the germline V gene. In total, approximately 610 healthy bone marrow donors made up the cohort. At the time of sampling, every cohort member was nominally healthy, though immune exposures that went unrecorded were likely present. The donor tested CMV seronegative, placing the donor among the 350 or so seronegative members of the cohort. Every donor gave a peripheral blood sample, and the peripheral blood mononuclear cells from that sample were used for TCR beta sequencing. Genomic DNA extraction from the blood cell samples was performed with the Qiagen DNeasy Blood Extraction Kit.

The method behind the library was the immunoSEQ multiplex PCR assay. The multiplex PCR relied on a mix of 60 forward primers for TCR Vbeta segments and 13 reverse primers for TCR Jbeta segments. A multiplex PCR assay on genomic DNA amplified the CDR3 region of rearranged TCR beta genes. On the Illumina HiSeq System, the amplified TCR beta libraries were sequenced as 87-base-pair reads. Regarding the original processing steps: A later analysis tallied around 87 million unique TCR beta chains across the 666 repertoires, and some 10 million of those chains were shared by two or more donors. A nearest-neighbor algorithm error-corrected the raw reads and collapsed the reads into unique sequences, merging closely related sequences to remove PCR and sequencing errors. CDR3 sequences were aligned to IMGT reference sequences to assign V, D and J gene segments. For a sequence to be retained, a match of at least six nucleotides to both a V gene segment and a J gene segment was required. Rearrangements were called productive when the CDR3 lacked stop codons and stayed in frame with V and J; all others were non-productive. CDR3 was defined according to IMGT convention as the region running from the second conserved V-encoded cysteine to the conserved J-encoded phenylalanine. In an earlier analysis of approximately 500 of the donors, sequences lacking an unambiguous match to a single V gene segment were excluded. An earlier analysis of 587 of the donors called V segments functional above 56.7% productive rearrangements and segregating when the between-donor standard deviation exceeded 5%. A statistical classification framework was developed to diagnose cytomegalovirus status using the catalog of TCR beta chain sequences. A later analysis assigned V and J genes by comparing TCR nucleotide sequences with IMGT/GENE-DB human TR gene sequences. In a later analysis, CDR3 sequences and most-parsimonious VDJ recombination scenarios were assigned using the TCRdist pipeline. In a later analysis, every TCR beta chain was defined by the combination of its CDR3 amino acid sequence and its V-gene family, and reads without a unique V-gene family were dropped. As a way to deal with suspected cross-contamination and a sequencing artifact, a later analysis dropped roughly 620 nucleotide sequences that were highly shared and had low generation probability. In a later analysis, a clonal expansion index was calculated for each public chain from normalized within-repertoire ranks of inferred template counts. A later analysis computed generation probabilities with a VDJ recombination model fitted to out-of-frame rearrangements, and checked the results against IGoR. Hypergeometric tests were used in a later analysis to score TCR-TCR, TCR-HLA and TCR-CMV co-occurrence, with a repertoire-size bias correction applied to the TCR pairs. A later analysis estimated false discovery rates by permuting HLA or CMV assignments 20 times. In a later analysis, co-occurring TCRs were grouped using DBSCAN, and TCRdist sequence similarity was added for clustering within HLA-allele-positive subsets. Repertoires with fewer than 30,000 or more than 120,000 public chains, plus five repertoires with anomalous nucleotide sharing, were excluded from co-occurrence clustering. The table comes from immuneACCESS by way of TCRdb, which keeps in-frame sequences with V and J called. Part of the clones is missing from these tables; in studies checked, under half for an unresolved V gene and the rest for unknown reasons. V and J calls plus clone size are reproduced from that table; the DNA served to infer D and trimming. This sample comprises under 200,000 clones, 84% of them detected only once. The ten biggest clones cover about 0.26% of the sample.

The sequence joins TRBV28 to TRBJ1-5; 8 bases in the junction line up with TRBD1. This sequence was found in a boy younger than 18 in good health and CMV-seronegative. Sequencing was done on a sample of PBMCs. The DNA sequence is as follows: TGTGCCAGCAGTGGGGACAGGCGGCGGGGGACCCAGCATTTT. This yields the protein CASSGDRRRGTQHF.